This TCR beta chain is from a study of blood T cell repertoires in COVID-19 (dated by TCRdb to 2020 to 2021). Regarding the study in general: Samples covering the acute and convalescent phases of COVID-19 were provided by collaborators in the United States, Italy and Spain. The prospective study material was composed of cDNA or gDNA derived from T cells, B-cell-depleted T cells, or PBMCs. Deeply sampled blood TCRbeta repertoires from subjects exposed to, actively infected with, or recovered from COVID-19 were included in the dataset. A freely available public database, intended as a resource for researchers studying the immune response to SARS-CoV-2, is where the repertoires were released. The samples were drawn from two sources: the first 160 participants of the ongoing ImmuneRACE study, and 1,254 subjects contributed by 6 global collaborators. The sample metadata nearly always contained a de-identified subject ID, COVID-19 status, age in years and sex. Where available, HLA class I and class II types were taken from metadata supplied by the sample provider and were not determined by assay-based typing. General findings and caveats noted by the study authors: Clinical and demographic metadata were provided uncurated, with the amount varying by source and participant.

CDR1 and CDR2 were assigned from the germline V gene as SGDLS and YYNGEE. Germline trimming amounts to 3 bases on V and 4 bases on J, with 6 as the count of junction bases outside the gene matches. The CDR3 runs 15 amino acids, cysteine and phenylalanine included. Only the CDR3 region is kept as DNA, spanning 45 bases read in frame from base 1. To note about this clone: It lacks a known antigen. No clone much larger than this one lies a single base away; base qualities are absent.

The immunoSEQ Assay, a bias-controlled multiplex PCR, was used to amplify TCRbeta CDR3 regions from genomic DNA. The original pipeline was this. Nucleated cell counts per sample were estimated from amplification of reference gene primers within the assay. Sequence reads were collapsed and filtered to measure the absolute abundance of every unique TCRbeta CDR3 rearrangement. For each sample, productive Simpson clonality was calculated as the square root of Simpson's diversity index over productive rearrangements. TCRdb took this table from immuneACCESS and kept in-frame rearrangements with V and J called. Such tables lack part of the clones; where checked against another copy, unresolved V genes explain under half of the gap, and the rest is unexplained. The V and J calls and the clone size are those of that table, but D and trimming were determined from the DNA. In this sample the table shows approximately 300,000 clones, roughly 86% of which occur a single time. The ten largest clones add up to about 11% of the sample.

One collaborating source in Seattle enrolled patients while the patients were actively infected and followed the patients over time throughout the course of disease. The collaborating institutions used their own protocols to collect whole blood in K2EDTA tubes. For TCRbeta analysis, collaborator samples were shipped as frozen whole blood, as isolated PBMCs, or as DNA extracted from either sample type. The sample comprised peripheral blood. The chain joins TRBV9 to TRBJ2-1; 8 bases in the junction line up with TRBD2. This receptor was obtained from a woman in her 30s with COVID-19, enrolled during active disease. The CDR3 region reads CASSAAGGRYNEQFF. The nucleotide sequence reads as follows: TGTGCCAGCAGCGCCGCGGGGGGCCGGTACAATGAGCAGTTCTTC.